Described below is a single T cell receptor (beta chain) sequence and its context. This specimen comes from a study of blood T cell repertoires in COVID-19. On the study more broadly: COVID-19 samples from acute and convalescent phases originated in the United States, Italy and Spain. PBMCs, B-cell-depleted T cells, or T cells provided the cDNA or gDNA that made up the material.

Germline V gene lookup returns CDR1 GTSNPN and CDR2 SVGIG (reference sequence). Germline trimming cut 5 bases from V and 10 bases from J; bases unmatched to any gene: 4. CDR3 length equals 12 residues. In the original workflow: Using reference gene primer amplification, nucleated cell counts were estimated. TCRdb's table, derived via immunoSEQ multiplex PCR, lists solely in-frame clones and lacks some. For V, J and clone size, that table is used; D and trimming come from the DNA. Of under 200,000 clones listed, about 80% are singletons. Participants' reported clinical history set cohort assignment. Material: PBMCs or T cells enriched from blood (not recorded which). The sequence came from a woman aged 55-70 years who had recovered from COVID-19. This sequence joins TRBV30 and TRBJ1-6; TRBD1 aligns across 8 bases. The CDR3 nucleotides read TGTGCCTGGGACAGGGGAGGGTCACCCCTCCACTTT. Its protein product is CAWDRGGSPLHF.